The 24 T cell receptor beta chains below come from one sample, sequenced in a study of blood T cell repertoires in COVID-19. Here immunoSEQ multiplex PCR was the method, and the copy in TCRdb shows in-frame clones only, minus some. The table lists roughly 110,000 clones, roughly 90% of them singletons. The specimen sequenced was peripheral blood. These receptors all come from a man aged 35 to 55 with active or convalescent COVID-19.

The V gene is TRBV28, the J gene TRBJ1-1, with 9 bases identical to TRBD1. Germline V gene sequence: CDR1 MDHEN, CDR2 SYDVKM. The junction had 8 bases not matched to a gene; V was cut back by 6 bases and J by 6 bases. The CDR3 covers 14 residues. Here the CDR3 reads CASRGGDRVAEAFF. In DNA, the CDR3 is TGTGCCAGCAGGGGGGGGGACAGGGTGGCTGAAGCTTTCTTT.

The rearrangement joins TRBV7-2 to TRBJ1-4, with D unclear. Germline CDR1 reads SGHTA; CDR2 reads FQGNSA. The CDR3 is 15 amino acids. Between the trimmed V and J ends, which lost 5 bases and 8 bases, there was a span of 18 bases. CDR3 nucleotide sequence: TGTGCCAGCAGCGGGAGTAGCGCAGGTGGAGAAAAACTGTTTTTT. This encodes CASSGSSAGGEKLFF.

The V gene is TRBV5-1, the J gene TRBJ2-2, with D possibly being TRBD1 (6 bases). The germline gives CDR1 SGHRS, CDR2 YFSETQ. The V end was cut by 2 bases, the J end by 8 bases, with 7 bases between. CDR3 length equals 12 residues. CDR3 amino acids: CASSFGQGELFF. In DNA, the CDR3 is TGCGCCAGCAGCTTTGGACAGGGGGAGCTGTTTTTT.

V gene TRBV18 combines with J gene TRBJ2-1, with TRBD2 matching over 9 bases. CDR1 is KGHSH, CDR2 LQKENI, per germline. The CDR3 covers 16 residues. V gave up 3 bases and J gave up 7 bases; unmatched junction bases: 10. The DNA of the CDR3 is TGTGCCAGCTCACCTTCACTACTAGCGGGCCGAAATGAGCAGTTCTTC. It codes for CASSPSLLAGRNEQFF.

Only one count was recorded for this clone. The CDR3 region is CASSYQPTGTYEQYF. CDR3 in DNA: TGTGCCAGCAGTTACCAACCGACAGGGACCTACGAGCAGTACTTC. The gene calls are TRBV6-5 and TRBJ2-7, with 7 bases identical to TRBD1. The CDR3 contains 15 residues. V was pared by 2 bases and J by 2 bases, with 6 bases of the junction left unmatched. From germline, CDR1 is MNHEY and CDR2 SVGAGI.

The chain has TRBV7-2 and TRBJ1-5, with TRBD1 as a possible D gene (6 bases). Germline lookup yields CDR1 SGHTA and CDR2 FQGNSA. The CDR3 runs 17 residues. Trimming shortened V by 2 bases and J by 6 bases, and 20 bases separated the two germline ends. The DNA for the CDR3 is TGTGCCAGCAGCTTAACCTCCGGGACGGGCAGGGGTCAGCCCCAGCATTTT. This translates into CASSLTSGTGRGQPQHF.

The chain links TRBV3-1 (or the pseudogene TRBV3-2) to TRBJ2-1, with D tentatively TRBD2 (5 bases). Trimming cost V 2 bases and J 10 bases, with 12 bases left between them. Germline CDR1 and CDR2: LGHDT and YNNKEL (reference sequence). This CDR3 comprises 13 residues. In DNA, the CDR3 is TGTGCCAGCAGCCAAACCGGGATATTCGAGCAGTTCTTC. It codes for CASSQTGIFEQFF.

The genes are TRBV6-5 and TRBJ1-2, with 9 nucleotides matching TRBD1. Trimming cost V 0 bases and J 7 bases; bases outside gene matches: 6. CDR1 and CDR2 from the germline V gene are MNHEY and SVGAGI. The CDR3 extends over 15 amino acids. The CDR3 DNA reads as TGTGCCAGCAGTTACTCGACAGGGGGGCTAGCTGGCTACACCTTC. Translated: CASSYSTGGLAGYTF.

The table lists this clone with a count of one. The V gene is TRBV19, the J gene TRBJ2-7; D is perhaps TRBD1 (6 bases). CDR3 length: 14 amino acids. Germline V lookup: CDR1 LNHDA, CDR2 SQIVND (reference sequence). Trimming cost V 3 bases and J 4 bases, with 13 bases left between them. The DNA for the CDR3 is TGTGCCAGTAGTATCGGGACCAGGGGATACGAGCAGTACTTC. Protein sequence: CASSIGTRGYEQYF. Full variable domain (outside the CDR3, taken from reference TRBV19 and TRBJ2-7): DGGITQSPKYLFRKEGQNVTLSCEQNLNHDAMYWYRQDPGQGLRLIYYSQIVNDFQKGDIAEGYSVSREKKESFPLTVTSAQKNPTAFYLCASSIGTRGYEQYFGPGTRLTVT.

The chain uses TRBV7-2 and TRBJ1-1; D is perhaps TRBD1 (6 bases). There are 13 residues in the CDR3. Trimming left V 2 bases short and J 4 bases short, with 8 bases between. The germline V gene encodes CDR1 SGHTA and CDR2 FQGNSA. The CDR3 spells CASSLRGSTEAFF. The CDR3 nucleotides are TGTGCCAGCAGCTTAAGGGGGAGCACTGAAGCTTTCTTT.

The chain links TRBV2 to TRBJ1-2, with a possible D match to TRBD1 (6 bases). The CDR3 is 12 residues long. Germline V gives CDR1 SNHLY, CDR2 FYNNEI. Trimming removed 7 bases from V and 5 bases from J, with 11 bases in between. CDR3 region: CASKWTVYGYTF. CDR3 coding DNA: TGTGCCAGCAAGTGGACAGTATATGGCTACACCTTC.

The V gene is TRBV15, the J gene TRBJ1-3, with no clear D. The CDR3 has 16 residues. Trimming stripped 1 base from V and 0 bases from J, with 10 bases between. Per germline, CDR1 LNHNV and CDR2 YYDKDF (reference sequence). CDR3: CATSRGGWSSGNTIYF. CDR3 nucleotide sequence: TGTGCCACCAGCAGAGGAGGCTGGAGCTCTGGAAACACCATATATTTT.

The V and J genes are TRBV24-1 and TRBJ1-2, with D unresolved. V lost 4 bases to trimming and J lost 5 bases, with 19 bases between them. Germline loops: CDR1 KGHDR, CDR2 SFDVKD. The length of the CDR3 is 16 residues. The CDR3 nucleotides read TGTGCCACCAGTGACCCCGGGCGGGCCGGAGGGTATGGCTACACCTTC. This encodes CATSDPGRAGGYGYTF.

The V and J genes are TRBV4-1 and TRBJ2-7; 7 bases agree with TRBD1. Germline CDR1 and CDR2: MGHRA and YSYEKL. This CDR3 contains 15 residues. V dropped 4 bases and J dropped 4; count of bases not matched to a gene: 10. CDR3 sequence (DNA): TGCGCCAGCAGCCGACACAGGGGAGATGAGTACGAGCAGTACTTC. Encoded protein: CASSRHRGDEYEQYF.

The chain joins TRBV30 to TRBJ1-4, with D tentatively TRBD1 (5 bases). CDR3 length: 13 amino acids. CDR1 is GTSNPN, CDR2 SVGIG, per germline (reference sequence). The ends were cut back, 4 bases at V and 6 bases at J, with 12 bases in the middle. In DNA, the CDR3 is TGTGCCTGGATCGGGCAGGGTGATGAAAAACTGTTTTTT. It is translated as CAWIGQGDEKLFF.

The chain is built from TRBV3-1 (or the pseudogene TRBV3-2) and TRBJ2-5; no clear D. Trimming left V 1 base short and J 1 base short, with 4 bases between. The CDR3 length is 13 residues. The germline V gene has CDR1 LGHDT and CDR2 YNNKEL (reference sequence). The DNA for the CDR3 is TGTGCCAGCAGCCAAGTCAGCCAAGAGACCCAGTACTTC. Its protein is CASSQVSQETQYF.

A single count supports this clone. The genes are TRBV7-9 and TRBJ2-1, with 12 bases lining up with TRBD2. The CDR3 extends over 15 amino acids. With 4 bases clipped from V and 3 bases from J, the junction kept 1 base outside the gene matches. The germline gives CDR1 SEHNR, CDR2 FQNEAQ (reference sequence). In DNA, the CDR3 is TGTGCCAGCAGCTCGACTAGCGGGAGCTACAATGAGCAGTTCTTC. Its translation is CASSSTSGSYNEQFF. The full variable domain, completed using reference TRBV7-9 and TRBJ2-1, is DTGVSQNPRHKITKRGQNVTFRCDPISEHNRLYWYRQTLGQGPEFLTYFQNEAQLEKSRLLSDRFSAERPKGSFSTLEIQRTEQGDSAMYLCASSSTSGSYNEQFFGPGTRLTVL.

This clone was observed a few times. This rearrangement joins TRBV7-9 to TRBJ1-4; a possible D gene is TRBD1 (5 bases). The V gene's germline CDR1 is SEHNR and CDR2 FQNEAQ (reference sequence). V lost 5 bases and J lost 8, with 18 bases in between. This CDR3 has 15 residues. The CDR3 is CASSPSRTQAEKLFF. For the CDR3, the DNA is TGTGCCAGCAGCCCTTCGAGGACACAGGCGGAAAAACTGTTTTTT.

The chain has TRBV7-2 and TRBJ2-1, with 8 bases that match TRBD2. CDR3 length equals 13 residues. V trimming: 6 bases; J trimming: 12 bases; junction bases outside the gene matches: 10. From germline, CDR1 is SGHTA and CDR2 FQGNSA. The CDR3 nucleotides read TGTGCCAGCAGTGCTTGGGTCCGGGAGGGGCAGTTCTTC. Translation: CASSAWVREGQFF.

In its sample, this clone was seen once. The chain couples TRBV7-8 to TRBJ2-1; D is undetermined. V shed 5 bases and J shed 9 bases, with 14 bases lying between them. This CDR3 comprises 13 residues. Per germline, CDR1 SGHVS and CDR2 FQNEAQ. The CDR3 bases are TGTGCCAGCAGCCCCCGCGGTCCGGGTGAGCAGTTCTTC. It translates to CASSPRGPGEQFF.

CDR3 residues: CASSQSRGSSTRVGPDTQYF. As DNA, the CDR3 is TGCGCCAGCAGTCAATCGAGGGGGAGTAGTACCAGGGTGGGCCCAGATACGCAGTATTTT. This sequence joins TRBV23-1 and TRBJ2-3, with a tentative D call TRBD1 (6 bases). TRBV23-1 is annotated as an ORF whose role is uncertain. V was trimmed by 0 bases and J by 4 bases, leaving 26 bases between them. The CDR3 consists of 20 residues.

This sequence joins TRBV5-4 and TRBJ2-1, with 8 bases matching TRBD2. CDR3 length: 14 amino acids. Trimming removed 9 bases from V and 10 bases from J; junction bases left unmatched: 15. Germline V gives CDR1 SGHNT, CDR2 YYREEE (reference sequence). As DNA, the CDR3 is TGTGCCACCAGGACGGGAGGGCCGGACGGCGAGCAGTTCTTC. Its translation is CATRTGGPDGEQFF.

This chain links TRBV5-1 with TRBJ2-5, with D possibly being TRBD2 (5 bases). This CDR3 spans 13 amino acids. Germline loops: CDR1 SGHRS, CDR2 YFSETQ. The V end lost 3 bases, the J end lost 5 bases, and 11 bases lay between the germline ends. CDR3 amino acids: CASSSSTGETQYF. The DNA of the CDR3 is TGCGCCAGCAGCTCTAGCACCGGCGAGACCCAGTACTTC.

V is TRBV7-2 and J is TRBJ2-3; D is possibly TRBD1 (6 bases). This CDR3 comprises 14 residues. Germline V gene sequence: CDR1 SGHTA, CDR2 FQGNSA. The V gene lost 7 bases and the J gene lost 0 bases, with 11 bases spanning the gap. CDR3 coding DNA: TGTGCCAGCACCGAGGGGGTAAGCACAGATACGCAGTATTTT. Its translation is CASTEGVSTDTQYF. Together with reference TRBV7-2 and TRBJ2-3, the CDR3 gives the full variable domain: GAGVSQSPSNKVTEKGKDVELRCDPISGHTALYWYRQSLGQGLEFLIYFQGNSAPDKSGLPSDRFSAERTGGSVSTLTIQRTQQEDSAVYLCASTEGVSTDTQYFGPGTRLTVL.